These 6 T cell receptor beta chains were all obtained from the same sample, sequenced in a study of Ad26.COV2.S vaccination and SARS-CoV-2 variants. Stated treatment: some 20 received Ad26.COV2.S at low or high dose, single or two shots; about 5 received placebo; per-sample allocation not given. Sample collection was performed on day 63 after the first vaccine or placebo injection. Method: immunoSEQ multiplex PCR; TCRdb's copy keeps in-frame clones and lacks some. The sample records about 480,000 clones, around 90% being singletons. Here the sequenced sample was peripheral blood, taken in a trial of Ad26.COV2.S vaccine versus placebo. The source of these receptors is a person aged 18 to 65 who received the Ad26.COV2.S COVID-19 vaccine or a placebo.

This rearrangement joins TRBV9 to TRBJ2-5; D gene unclear. V was clipped by 0 bases and J by 2 bases, with 8 bases between them. The CDR3 covers 14 residues. CDR1 SGDLS and CDR2 YYNGEE come from the germline V gene. CDR3 loop: CASSVGAVQETQYF. The DNA of the CDR3 is TGTGCCAGCAGCGTAGGTGCCGTTCAAGAGACCCAGTACTTC.

The chain joins TRBV6-5 to TRBJ1-4; 7 bases agree with TRBD1. The CDR3 length is 13 residues. From germline, CDR1 is MNHEY and CDR2 SVGAGI. Trimming took 10 bases from V and 9 from J; bases not matched to a gene: 11. The CDR3 here is CATYGTEVKKLFF. In nucleotides, the CDR3 is TGTGCCACATACGGGACAGAGGTTAAAAAACTGTTTTTT.

The genes are TRBV7-2 and TRBJ2-1; weak D call: TRBD2 (5 bases). The germline V and J ends were trimmed by 7 bases and 8 bases, with 18 bases remaining between them. The CDR3 covers 14 residues. Germline CDR1 and CDR2: SGHTA and FQGNSA. The CDR3 nucleotides read TGTGCCAGCACATCGGCGGGCCGGCGTGATGAGCAGTTCTTC. Residues: CASTSAGRRDEQFF.

With regard to this clone: The same CDR3 arises from other DNA sequences in this sample as well. The rearrangement links TRBV9 to TRBJ1-6; perhaps TRBD1 as D (6 bases). Trimming shortened V by 2 bases and J by 5 bases, and 8 bases separated the two germline ends. This CDR3 region has 14 residues. The V gene's germline CDR1 is SGDLS and CDR2 YYNGEE. CDR3: CASSVRQDNSPLHF. The CDR3 DNA is TGTGCCAGCAGCGTCCGACAGGATAATTCACCCCTCCACTTT.

The rearrangement links TRBV28 to TRBJ1-2, with D perhaps TRBD1 (5 bases). The CDR3 spans 15 residues. Germline-derived CDR1 and CDR2 are MDHEN and SYDVKM. V lost 7 bases and J 4 bases, leaving 19 bases between the germline ends. The CDR3 is CASNLGGGAPYGYTF. CDR3 DNA: TGTGCCAGCAACCTTGGGGGGGGAGCACCCTATGGCTACACCTTC.

This clone was seen once. The chain uses TRBV30 and TRBJ2-6; no definite D call. This CDR3 is 16 amino acids long. Trimming stripped 0 bases from V and 0 bases from J, with 9 bases between. Looked up from germline, CDR1 is GTSNPN and CDR2 is SVGIG (reference sequence). In DNA form, the CDR3 reads TGTGCCTGGAGTGTACCGGGCGGCTCTGGGGCCAACGTCCTGACTTTC. It translates to CAWSVPGGSGANVLTF.